This TCR beta chain comes out of a study of blood T cell repertoires in COVID-19. Study information: Researchers got acute and convalescent COVID-19 samples from the United States, Italy and Spain.

With V trimmed by 4 bases and J by 8 bases, 8 bases remained unmatched. CDR1 is SGDLS, CDR2 YYNGEE, per germline. The CDR3 has 14 residues. In the original processing: Nucleated cell counts were estimated from reference gene primer amplification. Generated by immunoSEQ multiplex PCR, the TCRdb table keeps only in-frame clones and is missing some. V, J and clone size reflect that table, while D and trimming were determined from the DNA. The sample lists roughly 300,000 clones, about 85% seen once, with roughly 13% in the top ten. Source material: peripheral blood. The receptor was derived from a human donor in a cohort sampled during active COVID-19. The chain joins TRBV9 to TRBJ2-2; 7 bases map to TRBD1. The CDR3 DNA is TGTGCCAGCAGCATCCAGACAGGGCAGGGGGAGCTGTTTTTT. It is translated as CASSIQTGQGELFF.